A single sample is the source of the 7 T cell receptor beta chains below, sequenced in a study of blood T cell repertoires in COVID-19. Using immunoSEQ multiplex PCR, the repertoire was profiled, and TCRdb retains in-frame clones only, with some absent. Among hundreds of thousands of clones listed, around 86% were seen once. The source material was PBMCs or T cells enriched from blood (not recorded which). These receptors all come from a man between 40 and 49 years old who had recovered from COVID-19.

This chain connects TRBV5-4 to TRBJ2-5; TRBD2 aligns across 10 bases. V dropped 2 bases and J dropped 3; count of bases not matched to a gene: 4. Per the germline V gene, CDR1 is SGHNT and CDR2 is YYREEE (reference sequence). This CDR3 contains 15 residues. The CDR3 DNA reads as TGTGCCAGCAGCTTTGGACTAGCGGATAAAGAGACCCAGTACTTC. Translated, it gives CASSFGLADKETQYF.

This chain uses TRBV5-4 with TRBJ2-5, with 11 bases matching TRBD2. The V gene end was trimmed by 4 bases and the J gene end by 5 bases; junction bases not matched to a gene: 10. Germline values: CDR1 SGHNT, CDR2 YYREEE (reference sequence). This CDR3 comprises 16 residues. The CDR3 coding sequence is TGTGCCAGCAGCCCACTAGCGGGAGACGCTTGGGAGACCCAGTACTTC. It codes for CASSPLAGDAWETQYF. Together with reference TRBV5-4 and TRBJ2-5, the CDR3 gives the full variable domain: ETGVTQSPTHLIKTRGQQVTLRCSSQSGHNTVSWYQQALGQGPQFIFQYYREEENGRGNFPPRFSGLQFPNYSSELNVNALELDDSALYLCASSPLAGDAWETQYFGPGTRLLVL.

CDR3 nucleotide sequence: TGTGCCAGCAGCTTATGGCCGGCCCAGCGGAACACTGAAGCTTTCTTT. Protein: CASSLWPAQRNTEAFF. V and J are TRBV7-2 and TRBJ1-1, with no clear D. Germline CDR1 is SGHTA and CDR2 is FQGNSA. The V end lost 2 bases, the J end lost 1 base, and 14 bases lay between the germline ends. This CDR3 comprises 16 residues.

This clone was picked up one time. The V gene is TRBV15, the J gene TRBJ2-7; D is perhaps TRBD1 (5 bases). The length of the CDR3 is 13 residues. In germline, CDR1 is LNHNV, CDR2 YYDKDF (reference sequence). Between the trimmed V and J ends, which lost 1 base and 6 bases, there was a span of 10 bases. As DNA, the CDR3 is TGTGCCACCAGCAGAGCCCGTGGGGCCGAGCAGTACTTC. As protein: CATSRARGAEQYF. The full variable domain, completed using reference TRBV15 and TRBJ2-7, is DAMVIQNPRYQVTQFGKPVTLSCSQTLNHNVMYWYQQKSSQAPKLLFHYYDKDFNNEADTPDNFQSRRPNTSFCFLDIRSPGLGDTAMYLCATSRARGAEQYFGPGTRLTVT.

V and J are TRBV2 and TRBJ1-6, with D tentatively TRBD1 (5 bases). V was trimmed by 10 bases and J by 6 bases, leaving 16 bases between them. In germline, CDR1 is SNHLY, CDR2 FYNNEI. The CDR3 spans 14 residues. The CDR3 DNA follows: TGTGCCACCCTCCAGACAGCTTCTAATTCACCCCTCCACTTT. Protein product: CATLQTASNSPLHF.

The chain has TRBV5-4 and TRBJ2-7; 10 bases map to TRBD2. Germline lookup yields CDR1 SGHNT and CDR2 YYREEE (reference sequence). This CDR3 region has 14 residues. Trimming at V came to 3 bases and at J to 5 bases, leaving 5 bases not matched to a gene. The CDR3 bases are TGTGCCAGCAGCTCCCTAGCGGGAGTTAACGAGCAGTACTTC. It yields the protein CASSSLAGVNEQYF.

This rearrangement joins TRBV2 to TRBJ2-2; D possibly corresponds to TRBD1 (6 bases). The CDR3 runs 13 residues. Trimming pared 8 bases from V and 7 bases from J, leaving 14 bases between. In germline, CDR1 is SNHLY, CDR2 FYNNEI. The CDR3 region has the DNA TGTGCCAGCCTGGGGACAAGGAGCGGGGAGCTGTTTTTT. Translation: CASLGTRSGELFF.